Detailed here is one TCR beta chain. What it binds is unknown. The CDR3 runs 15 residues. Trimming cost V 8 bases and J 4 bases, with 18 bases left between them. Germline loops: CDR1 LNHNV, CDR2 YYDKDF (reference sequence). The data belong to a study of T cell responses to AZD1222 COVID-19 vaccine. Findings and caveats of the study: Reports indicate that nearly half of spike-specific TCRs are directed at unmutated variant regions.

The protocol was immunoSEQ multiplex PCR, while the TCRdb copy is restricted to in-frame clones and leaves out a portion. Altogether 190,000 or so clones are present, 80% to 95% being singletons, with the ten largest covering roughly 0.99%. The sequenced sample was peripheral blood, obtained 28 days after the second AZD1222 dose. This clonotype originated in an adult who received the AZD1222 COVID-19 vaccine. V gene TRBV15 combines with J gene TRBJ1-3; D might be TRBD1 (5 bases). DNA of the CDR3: TGTGCCACCTCCAGGGACCCAGCGCACGGAAACACCATATATTTT. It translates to CATSRDPAHGNTIYF.